Below, one T cell receptor (beta chain) is given with its context. V lost 2 bases and J 7 bases, leaving 12 bases between the germline ends. CDR1 MGHRA and CDR2 YSYEKL come from the germline V gene. The CDR3 has 14 amino acids. The data were taken from a study of blood T cells in healthy people across ages. The second PCR ran roughly 6 to 11 cycles with a sample-barcoded 5' primer and J-beta primers. One entry per CDR3 protein results from TCRdb running MiXCR on the 5' RACE reads. The sample yields 1.6 million or so distinct CDR3 sequences, around 35% seen once. The sample taken for sequencing was blood. The clonotype originates from a woman aged 25 to 45 in good health. V gene TRBV4-1 combines with J gene TRBJ2-1; the D call may be TRBD1 or TRBD2 (6 bases each). The CDR3 DNA is TGCGCCAGCAGCCAACCGGGGGCGAGTAATGAGCAGTTCTTC. It encodes CASSQPGASNEQFF.